The rows below give T cell receptor beta chains drawn from one sample of a study of human T cells and chemical hapten exposure. TCRdb reanalysed the RACE reads using MiXCR and keeps one entry per CDR3 protein. The sample comprises nearly 95,000 distinct CDR3 sequences, approximately 11% of which are singletons, and 2.2% rests with the top ten. Here the sequenced sample was whole blood, taken in connection with sensitization to the hapten diphenylcyclopropenone (DPC). These receptors came from a middle-aged man with alopecia areata. Some clones in this sample may be carry-over from other donors' samples. Each CDR3 is given with its conserved first and last residue. D genes are given only for firm matches. The size of a clone is reported for some rows only, either as once, few or many, or as a class for expanded clones.

D gene	CDR3 length	clone size	J gene	V gene	CDR3 DNA	CDR3 protein
TRBD2	17	NA	TRBJ2-3	TRBV27	TGTGCCAGCAGTACTCGTCAGGGAGCGGGAGGGACAGATACGCAGTATTTT	CASSTRQGAGGTDTQYF
NA	13	NA	TRBJ2-4	TRBV4-3	TGCGCCAGCAGCCAAGATGCCAAAAACATTCAGTACTTC	CASSQDAKNIQYF
NA	12	NA	TRBJ1-1	TRBV7-9	TGTGCCAGCAGCTTTGATAACACTGAAGCTTTCTTT	CASSFDNTEAFF
NA	13	NA	TRBJ2-2	TRBV6-5	TGTGCCAGCATCACCCCTGAGACCGGGGAGCTGTTTTTT	CASITPETGELFF
NA	14	many	TRBJ1-1	TRBV29-1	TGCAGCGTTGAAAGTCGTTGGGGGAACACTGAAGCTTTCTTT	CSVESRWGNTEAFF
NA	14	many	TRBJ1-6	TRBV12-5	TGTGCTACCTCCGTGGGCTCCTATAATTCACCCCTCCACTTT	CATSVGSYNSPLHF
NA	15	NA	TRBJ2-5	TRBV11-1	TGTGCCAGCAGCCCGCGGACAGCTTTGGCGGAGACCCAGTACTTC	CASSPRTALAETQYF
TRBD2	15	NA	TRBJ2-7	TRBV7-2	TGTGCCAGCAGCTTGGGACTAGCGGGACCCTACGAGCAGTACTTC	CASSLGLAGPYEQYF
NA	14	NA	TRBJ1-1	TRBV4-3	TGCGCCAGCAGCCAACAACAGGGATCGGCTGAAGCTTTCTTT	CASSQQQGSAEAFF
NA	12	NA	TRBJ2-5	TRBV12-3/TRBV12-4	TGTGCCAGCAGACGGTACCAAGAGACCCAGTACTTC	CASRRYQETQYF
TRBD2	15	many	TRBJ2-7	TRBV5-1	TGCGCCAGCAGCGAGGGACTAGCGGGACCCTACGAGCAGTACTTC	CASSEGLAGPYEQYF
NA	15	few	TRBJ2-7	TRBV5-1	TGCGCCAGCAGCGGGACTGGCGGGGATTCCTACGAGCAGTACTTC	CASSGTGGDSYEQYF
NA	16	NA	TRBJ1-3	TRBV28	TGTGCCAGCAGTGGAGGCACGGCGTTTTCCGGAAACACCATATATTTT	CASSGGTAFSGNTIYF
NA	15	few	TRBJ1-1	TRBV6-6	TGTGCCAGCAGTCACTCGGACCCAGGGGTATTAAGAGCTTTCTTT	CASSHSDPGVLRAFF
TRBD2	15	NA	TRBJ2-4	TRBV12-3/TRBV12-4	TGTGCCAGCAGCATAGCGGGAGCGGGGGCGGACATTCAGTACTTC	CASSIAGAGADIQYF
NA	12	few	TRBJ1-1	TRBV6-2/TRBV6-3	TGTGCCAGCAGTTACTCGACAACTGAAGCTTTCTTT	CASSYSTTEAFF
TRBD2	16	NA	TRBJ2-7	TRBV29-1	TGCAGCGCCTTCTCGGGCCTGGCGGGAGGTGACTACGAGCAGTACTTC	CSAFSGLAGGDYEQYF
NA	19	few	TRBJ1-2	TRBV18	TGTGCCAGCTCACCAAGGAGCCTTAGGGGGTTCCAGCTCGAGTATGGCTACACCTTC	CASSPRSLRGFQLEYGYTF
NA	15	NA	TRBJ2-5	TRBV4-2	TGTGCCAGCAGCCAACCGGGGGCCGGGGGAGAGACCCAGTACTTC	CASSQPGAGGETQYF
NA	14	NA	TRBJ2-1	TRBV3-1	TGTGCCAGCAGCCGGGCTCGTGAATACAATGAGCAGTTCTTC	CASSRAREYNEQFF
NA	14	few	TRBJ1-2	TRBV6-5	TGTGCCAGCAGCCAGGGGAAGGCTAACTATGGCTACACCTTC	CASSQGKANYGYTF
NA	15	NA	TRBJ2-3	TRBV7-2	TGTGCCAGCAGCTTATATGGAACTAGCACAGATACGCAGTATTTT	CASSLYGTSTDTQYF
NA	14	NA	TRBJ2-1	TRBV11-1	TGTGCCAGCAGAAGGACCAGGGTTGCGGATGAGCAGTTCTTC	CASRRTRVADEQFF
TRBD1	12	NA	TRBJ2-5	TRBV29-1	TGCAGTGAGGTAGACAGGGGCCAGACCCAGTACTTC	CSEVDRGQTQYF
NA	12	NA	TRBJ2-3	TRBV6-5	TGTGCCACTGGTCCCCCCACAGATACGCAGTATTTT	CATGPPTDTQYF
TRBD2	16	few	TRBJ2-3	TRBV7-2	TGTGCCAGCAGCGGACGGGGGAGGGCCGGGGTAGATACGCAGTATTTT	CASSGRGRAGVDTQYF
NA	14	few	TRBJ1-4	TRBV2	TGTGCCAGCACAGAGAGGGAAGTTGGTGAAAAACTGTTTTTT	CASTEREVGEKLFF
NA	18	few	TRBJ2-1	TRBV20-1	TGCAGTGCTAGAGTCCCATCTCCGACTTACAGCTCCTACAATGAGCAGTTCTTC	CSARVPSPTYSSYNEQFF
NA	13	once	TRBJ2-3	TRBV24-1	TGTGCCACCAGACGACTCCGCACAGATACGCAGTATTTT	CATRRLRTDTQYF
TRBD1	17	few	TRBJ1-2	TRBV3-1	TGTGCCAGCAGCCAAGGAATTTGGGACAGCTCCTTCTATGGCTACACCTTC	CASSQGIWDSSFYGYTF
NA	12	many	TRBJ1-5	TRBV6-2/TRBV6-3	TGTGCCAGCAGTTTCCGGAATCAGCCCCAGCATTTT	CASSFRNQPQHF
TRBD2	13	NA	TRBJ2-1	TRBV20-1	TGCAGTGCTAGCACTAGCGGGTACAATGAGCAGTTCTTC	CSASTSGYNEQFF
TRBD2	17	NA	TRBJ2-3	TRBV6-2/TRBV6-3	TGTGCCAGCAGTTACACGGAGAGCCTAGCGGGAACAGATACGCAGTATTTT	CASSYTESLAGTDTQYF
TRBD1	15	many	TRBJ1-5	TRBV28	TGTGCCAGCAGTTGGGGGACAGTTAGCAATCAGCCCCAGCATTTT	CASSWGTVSNQPQHF
TRBD2	19	NA	TRBJ2-5	TRBV10-3	TGTGCCATCAGTGAGGAGTCCGGGACTAGCGGGGGAGTGAGAGAGACCCAGTACTTC	CAISEESGTSGGVRETQYF
NA	11	few	TRBJ2-4	TRBV29-1	TGCAGCGTCGGGGCGGGGAACATTCAGTACTTC	CSVGAGNIQYF
TRBD2	15	NA	TRBJ2-1	TRBV5-1	TGCGCCAGCAGCGTACTAGCGAGCTCCTACAATGAGCAGTTCTTC	CASSVLASSYNEQFF
NA	14	NA	TRBJ2-7	TRBV20-1	TGCAGTGCTAGCGAAACGTCGGCCTCCTACGAGCAGTACTTC	CSASETSASYEQYF
TRBD2	16	few	TRBJ2-1	TRBV7-3	TGTGCCAGCCACGCGCTGGGGCTAGCGGGAAGAGATGAGCAGTTCTTC	CASHALGLAGRDEQFF
TRBD1	13	few	TRBJ1-2	TRBV20-1	TGCAGTGCTGGACAGGGGGCTCGGGGTGGCTACACCTTC	CSAGQGARGGYTF
NA	14	many	TRBJ1-4	TRBV7-9	TGTGCCAGCAGCTTCCAGGGGACTAATGAAAAACTGTTTTTT	CASSFQGTNEKLFF